Here is one T cell receptor beta chain with its context. Using immunoSEQ multiplex PCR, the repertoire was profiled, and TCRdb retains in-frame clones only, with some absent. In the table there are about 400,000 clones, 88% of which are singletons. Participant age was roughly 18 to 90 years, and participants resided in fewer than 25 US areas. Participants had their cohort set by participant-reported clinical history. These data belong to a study of blood T cell repertoires in COVID-19. Study information: Samples came from the United States, Italy and Spain, spanning acute and convalescent COVID-19.

The V gene's germline CDR1 is SGHRS and CDR2 YFSETQ. Deletions cut 1 base from V and 1 base from J, with 15 bases between. The CDR3 extends over 17 amino acids. The gene calls are TRBV5-1 and TRBJ1-3; D possibly corresponds to TRBD1 (6 bases). This clonotype was obtained from a woman between 40 and 55 years old with acute COVID-19. Sample: PBMCs or T cells enriched from blood (not recorded which). In DNA form, the CDR3 reads TGCGCCAGCAGCTTGTATGGCAGGGGATCTTCTGGAAACACCATATATTTT. Translating it yields CASSLYGRGSSGNTIYF.